Sequencing of this TCR beta chain was carried out in a study of T cells after yellow fever vaccination. CDR1 SGHNT and CDR2 YENEEA come from the germline V gene. The CDR3 has 16 residues. Between the trimmed V and J ends, which lost 3 bases and 6 bases, there was a span of 19 bases. This clonotype was seen a few times. MiXCR, applied by TCRdb to the 5' RACE reads, yields one record per CDR3 protein. The profile covers around 590,000 distinct CDR3 sequences, with around 12% appearing a single time and more than 13% taken by the ten largest. The clonotype comes from a young man who received the YFV17D yellow fever vaccine. This sample comprised PBMCs, obtained on the day of the yellow fever booster vaccination. The chain carries TRBV11-3 and TRBJ2-3, with a weak D call TRBD1 (6 bases). CDR3 in DNA: TGTGCCAGCAGCTTGGGTGTCAGGGGATTTAGGGATACGCAGTATTTT. Amino acids: CASSLGVRGFRDTQYF. The full variable domain, with the rest looked up from reference TRBV11-3 and TRBJ2-3, is EAGVVQSPRYKIIEKKQPVAFWCNPISGHNTLYWYLQNLGQGPELLIRYENEEAVDDSQLPKDRFSAERLKGVDSTLKIQPAELGDSAVYLCASSLGVRGFRDTQYFGPGTRLTVL.